The rows below give T cell receptor beta chains drawn from one sample of a study of human T cells and chemical hapten exposure. TCRdb used MiXCR to reprocess the RACE reads, holding one entry per CDR3 protein. The data contain a few hundred thousand distinct CDR3 sequences, around 5.5% of them singletons. Sample: whole blood, taken in connection with sensitization to the hapten diphenylcyclopropenone (DPC). Source of these receptors: a woman aged 18-35 years with alopecia areata. Some clones in this sample may be carry-over from other donors' samples. Each CDR3 is given with its conserved first and last residue. D genes are given only for firm matches. Clone sizes are given selectively: once, few, many, or a class where the clone is expanded.

j_gene: TRBJ2-3; v_gene: TRBV7-3; len: 16; d_gene: TRBD2; abundance: NA; CDR3nt: TGTGCCAGCAGCTCCCTAGCGGGGGGGCGGGCAGATACGCAGTATTTT; CDR3aa: CASSSLAGGRADTQYF
j_gene: TRBJ1-1; v_gene: TRBV28; len: 15; d_gene: NA; abundance: many; CDR3nt: TGTGCCAGCAGTCCCGGGACGGCAGCGGGCACTGAAGCTTTCTTT; CDR3aa: CASSPGTAAGTEAFF
j_gene: TRBJ1-6; v_gene: TRBV28; len: 17; d_gene: NA; abundance: NA; CDR3nt: TGTGCCAGCAGTTCCCTGAGACAGTACTTCTATAATTCACCCCTCCACTTT; CDR3aa: CASSSLRQYFYNSPLHF
j_gene: TRBJ2-1; v_gene: TRBV28; len: 20; d_gene: TRBD2; abundance: few; CDR3nt: TGTGCCAGCAGTTTCCCACTAGCGGGGGACAAACTGAGCTCCTACAATGAGCAGTTCTTC; CDR3aa: CASSFPLAGDKLSSYNEQFF
j_gene: TRBJ1-1; v_gene: TRBV20-1; len: 13; d_gene: NA; abundance: many; CDR3nt: TGCAGTGCTAGAGTCGGGGGGGACACTGAAGCTTTCTTT; CDR3aa: CSARVGGDTEAFF
j_gene: TRBJ1-5; v_gene: TRBV15; len: 16; d_gene: NA; abundance: NA; CDR3nt: TGTGCCACCAGCAAAAGGGGCAGGGGTAACAATCAGCCCCAGCATTTT; CDR3aa: CATSKRGRGNNQPQHF
j_gene: TRBJ2-2; v_gene: TRBV7-8; len: 18; d_gene: TRBD2; abundance: NA; CDR3nt: TGTGCCAGCAGCTTAAGGCTAGCGGGGGGAACTAACACCGGGGAGCTGTTTTTT; CDR3aa: CASSLRLAGGTNTGELFF
j_gene: TRBJ2-3; v_gene: TRBV25-1; len: 19; d_gene: TRBD2; abundance: many; CDR3nt: TGTGCCAGCAGTGCCCCTCCGGGACTAGCGGGGCTTCGGGGAGATACGCAGTATTTT; CDR3aa: CASSAPPGLAGLRGDTQYF
j_gene: TRBJ1-5; v_gene: TRBV7-9; len: 15; d_gene: NA; abundance: NA; CDR3nt: TGTGCCAGCAGCCCGGAGGGCTGGAGCAATCAGCCCCAGCATTTT; CDR3aa: CASSPEGWSNQPQHF
j_gene: TRBJ1-1; v_gene: TRBV9; len: 14; d_gene: TRBD1; abundance: NA; CDR3nt: TGTGCCAGCGGTATGACAGGGGGCTTTACTGAAGCTTTCTTT; CDR3aa: CASGMTGGFTEAFF
j_gene: TRBJ2-2; v_gene: TRBV2; len: 13; d_gene: NA; abundance: many; CDR3nt: TGTGCCAGCAGTGAGGACGGCACCGGGGAGCTGTTTTTT; CDR3aa: CASSEDGTGELFF
j_gene: TRBJ1-6; v_gene: TRBV20-1; len: 14; d_gene: NA; abundance: few; CDR3nt: TGCAGTGCTAGAGGTCAGGGAGGTAATTCACCCCTCCACTTT; CDR3aa: CSARGQGGNSPLHF
j_gene: TRBJ2-7; v_gene: TRBV4-3; len: 14; d_gene: NA; abundance: NA; CDR3nt: TGCGCCAGCAGCCAAGTTCCGGACTCCTACGAGCAGTACTTC; CDR3aa: CASSQVPDSYEQYF
j_gene: TRBJ1-4; v_gene: TRBV27; len: 15; d_gene: NA; abundance: NA; CDR3nt: TGTGCCAGCAGCCCACACAGGGACACTAATGAAAAACTGTTTTTT; CDR3aa: CASSPHRDTNEKLFF
j_gene: TRBJ2-3; v_gene: TRBV5-1; len: 14; d_gene: TRBD2; abundance: NA; CDR3nt: TGCGCCAGCAGCACTAGCGGGGGGGCGGATACGCAGTATTTT; CDR3aa: CASSTSGGADTQYF
j_gene: TRBJ2-3; v_gene: TRBV12-3/TRBV12-4; len: 17; d_gene: TRBD2; abundance: many; CDR3nt: TGTGCCAGCAGTTTGTTTAGGCTAGCGGGGGGTAGAGATACGCAGTATTTT; CDR3aa: CASSLFRLAGGRDTQYF
j_gene: TRBJ2-3; v_gene: TRBV9; len: 16; d_gene: NA; abundance: few; CDR3nt: TGTGCCAGCAGCGTAGCGGTGGGGGGAGGCACAGATACGCAGTATTTT; CDR3aa: CASSVAVGGGTDTQYF
j_gene: TRBJ2-7; v_gene: TRBV4-2; len: 13; d_gene: TRBD2; abundance: NA; CDR3nt: TGTGCCAGCAGGGCTAGCGGGGGGTACGAGCAGTACTTC; CDR3aa: CASRASGGYEQYF
j_gene: TRBJ2-4; v_gene: TRBV27; len: 19; d_gene: TRBD2; abundance: few; CDR3nt: TGTGCCAGCAGTTCCCCCACCCGACTAGCGGGGATAGCCAAAAACATTCAGTACTTC; CDR3aa: CASSSPTRLAGIAKNIQYF
j_gene: TRBJ1-1; v_gene: TRBV6-5; len: 14; d_gene: TRBD1; abundance: many; CDR3nt: TGTGCCAGCAGAGAACTGGACAGGGACCCTGAAGCTTTCTTT; CDR3aa: CASRELDRDPEAFF
j_gene: TRBJ2-3; v_gene: TRBV6-2/TRBV6-3; len: 17; d_gene: TRBD2; abundance: many; CDR3nt: TGTGCCAGCAGTTACGAGACTAGCGGGGCCAGAAGGGATACGCAGTATTTT; CDR3aa: CASSYETSGARRDTQYF
j_gene: TRBJ1-2; v_gene: TRBV14; len: 17; d_gene: NA; abundance: few; CDR3nt: TGTGCCAGCAGCCAAGATCGGTATCTCCGTCTAAACTATGGCTACACCTTC; CDR3aa: CASSQDRYLRLNYGYTF
j_gene: TRBJ2-5; v_gene: TRBV7-9; len: 12; d_gene: NA; abundance: NA; CDR3nt: TGTGCCAGCAGCCCCGGTGACGGGGGCCAGTACTTC; CDR3aa: CASSPGDGGQYF
j_gene: TRBJ1-1; v_gene: TRBV10-3; len: 13; d_gene: NA; abundance: NA; CDR3nt: TGTGCCATCAGGCCCGGGAGGGGCACTGAAGCTTTCTTT; CDR3aa: CAIRPGRGTEAFF
j_gene: TRBJ1-1; v_gene: TRBV3-1; len: 18; d_gene: NA; abundance: NA; CDR3nt: TGTGCCAGCAGCCCACTGTATGTGACAGGCCTCAGGAACACTGAAGCTTTCTTT; CDR3aa: CASSPLYVTGLRNTEAFF